These T cell receptor beta chains were read from a single sample in a study of blood T cell repertoires in COVID-19. Libraries were prepared by immunoSEQ multiplex PCR; TCRdb keeps only in-frame clonotypes and omits some of them. The sample consists of 150,000 to 200,000 clones, approximately 79% of them appearing once. Material: PBMCs or T cells enriched from blood (not recorded which). The source of these receptors is a woman aged 70-85 years in a cohort exposed to, infected with or recovered from COVID-19 (not recorded which). The CDR3 runs from the conserved cysteine through the conserved F or W. The size of a clone is reported for some rows only, either as once, few or many, or as a class for expanded clones.

clone_size | j_call | v_call | cdr3_aa
- | TRBJ1-1 | TRBV11-2 | CASSSLDRSAFF
- | TRBJ2-2 | TRBV10-3 | CAISESVLPGELFF
- | TRBJ2-1 | TRBV5-1 | CASSLVGGEYNEQFF
- | TRBJ2-3 | TRBV29-1 | CSVEEFAGTDTQYF
- | TRBJ2-5 | TRBV29-1 | CSVVGGYQETQYF
- | TRBJ2-1 | TRBV18 | CASSPLRNEQFF
- | TRBJ1-2 | TRBV28 | CASSGNYGYTF
- | TRBJ2-3 | TRBV5-1 | CASSLDITDTQYF
- | TRBJ1-1 | TRBV5-1 | CASSPQGSTEAFF
- | TRBJ1-2 | TRBV5-1 | CASSSGGLDSNYGYTF
- | TRBJ1-6 | TRBV28 | CAIQGSSYNSPLHF
- | TRBJ2-2 | TRBV28 | CASVRPPGQGAGELFF
- | TRBJ2-1 | TRBV11-2 | CASSFSGSWSNEQFF
- | TRBJ2-1 | TRBV5-4 | CASSSADGSPYNEQFF
- | TRBJ2-2 | TRBV9 | CASSLRQGNGELFF
once | TRBJ2-2 | TRBV28 | CASSHQAGTGELFF
few | TRBJ2-3 | TRBV10-3 | CAISGRGTGGIDTQYF
few | TRBJ2-1 | TRBV5-1 | CASSLQTGGKYNEQFF
- | TRBJ1-6 | TRBV30 | CAWSPNRGLNSPLHF
- | TRBJ2-1 | TRBV4-2 | CASSGTSGASYNEQFF
- | TRBJ2-3 | TRBV11-1 | CASSLAGSGTGLDTQYF
- | TRBJ2-2 | TRBV18 | CASSPSGRGTNTGELFF
- | TRBJ1-1 | TRBV9 | CASSGGSTGYDTEAFF
few | TRBJ2-1 | TRBV20-1 | CSAVEARQFF
- | TRBJ1-5 | TRBV28 | CASSGGGGGQPQHF
- | TRBJ2-2 | TRBV7-9 | CASFWKGVQAGTGELFF
- | TRBJ2-1 | TRBV29-1 | CSVERQGYDEQFF
- | TRBJ2-7 | TRBV7-2 | CASSFIAGNYEQYF
- | TRBJ1-4 | TRBV28 | CASSRDSFNEKLFF
- | TRBJ1-2 | TRBV11-2 | CASSSLNYGYTF
- | TRBJ1-4 | TRBV5-5 | CASSLDPAVNEKLFF
- | TRBJ2-7 | TRBV2 | CASTKEYNADEQYF
- | TRBJ1-6 | TRBV4-3 | CASSQETGLSNSPLHF
- | TRBJ2-3 | TRBV4-1 | CASSQGTSGRRSTDTQYF
- | TRBJ1-6 | TRBV4-1 | CASSQDAWGDSPLHF
few | TRBJ1-6 | TRBV10-2 | CASTGWNSPLHF
- | TRBJ1-4 | TRBV5-1 | CASSFSPGARDGLFF
- | TRBJ1-6 | TRBV28 | CASRPPHGTGSPLHF
- | TRBJ2-1 | TRBV5-1 | CASGKELAHANEQFF
few | TRBJ1-3 | TRBV5-1 | CASSLGPGDTIYF
- | TRBJ1-2 | TRBV27 | CASSTTVLPGLDYGYTF
- | TRBJ2-1 | TRBV19 | CASSLKPGLPSSSYNEQFF
- | TRBJ2-7 | TRBV28 | CASRKGGAGSYEQYF
- | TRBJ2-3 | TRBV7-3 | CASSASSTDTQYF
- | TRBJ2-1 | TRBV11-3 | CASSLVASSQFF
- | TRBJ1-5 | TRBV19 | CASSLLGDSNQPQHF
- | TRBJ1-5 | TRBV5-5 | CASSLAFDQPQHF
- | TRBJ1-4 | TRBV5-1 | CASSLWTGAEKLFF
once | TRBJ1-4 | TRBV4-1 | CASSQGVYGDEKLFF
- | TRBJ1-3 | TRBV7-3 | CASSSGTAGNTIYF
few | TRBJ1-1 | TRBV5-1 | CASSSQGLNTEAFF
- | TRBJ2-2 | TRBV27 | CASALMGRTGELFF
once | TRBJ2-5 | TRBV7-8 | CASSLGTNLNQETQYF
- | TRBJ2-5 | TRBV4-3 | CASSQEEALTQYF
- | TRBJ2-1 | TRBV7-2 | CASSRDRGRNEQFF
- | TRBJ1-2 | TRBV7-8 | CASSPGAEPSNYGYTF
few | TRBJ1-4 | TRBV24-1 | CATSDPGLGYEKLFF
- | TRBJ1-5 | TRBV21-1 | CASQQVTDREGNQPQHF
- | TRBJ2-7 | TRBV27 | CASSPTTSAFIEQYF
once | TRBJ2-1 | TRBV5-1 | CASSLSVSSYNEQFF